This T cell receptor (beta chain) was sequenced during a study of shared clonotypes between healthy human individuals. Study overall: Each donor's CD8 memory used one plate, CD8 naive two, each CD4 subset three. Whole-study findings and limits: An anticipated effect of sequencing depth on clonotype sharing among donors was recognized.

Replicate sorted-subset PCRs were loaded with around 0.2 ug DNA, about 28,000 T cell genomes. Sequencing used immunoSEQ multiplex PCR; TCRdb keeps in-frame clones, though not all of them. This sample has about 230,000 clones; 50% to 80% occur once, and the top ten carry roughly 10%. The study drew all its donors from Caucasian adults living in Nashville, Tennessee. About this clone: Its matching antigen is unknown.

The sequencing input was memory CD4+ T cells sorted from blood. As for subset: CD45RA-negative fraction. The source is a man in his thirties or forties in good health.

CDR3 sequence reads: CASSSLGEQYF. CDR3 DNA: TGCGCCAGCAGCTCCTTAGGCGAGCAGTACTTC. The V and J genes are TRBV5-1 and TRBJ2-7; D is uncertain. V lost 3 bases and J lost 6, with 7 bases in between. CDR1 is SGHRS, CDR2 YFSETQ, per germline. This CDR3 comprises 11 residues. The variable domain in full, completed from reference TRBV5-1 and TRBJ2-7, reads KAGVTQTPRYLIKTRGQQVTLSCSPISGHRSVSWYQQTPGQGLQFLFEYFSETQRNKGNFPGRFSGRQFSNSRSEMNVSTLELGDSALYLCASSSLGEQYFGPGTRLTVT.